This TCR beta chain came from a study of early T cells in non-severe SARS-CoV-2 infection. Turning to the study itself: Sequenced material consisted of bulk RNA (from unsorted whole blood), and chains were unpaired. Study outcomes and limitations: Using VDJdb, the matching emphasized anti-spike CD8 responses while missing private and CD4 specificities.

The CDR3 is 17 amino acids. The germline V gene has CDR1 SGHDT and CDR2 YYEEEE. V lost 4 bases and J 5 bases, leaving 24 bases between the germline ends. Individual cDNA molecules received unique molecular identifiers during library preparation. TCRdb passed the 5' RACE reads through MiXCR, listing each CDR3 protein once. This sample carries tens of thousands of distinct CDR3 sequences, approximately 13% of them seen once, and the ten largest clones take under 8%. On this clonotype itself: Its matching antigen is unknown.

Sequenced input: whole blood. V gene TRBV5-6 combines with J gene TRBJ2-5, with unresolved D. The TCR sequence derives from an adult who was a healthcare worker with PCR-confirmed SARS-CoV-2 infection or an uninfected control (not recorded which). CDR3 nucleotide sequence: TGTGCCAGCAGCCTCAAAACGGCACCGAGCCTCAGGGAGACCCAGTACTTC. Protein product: CASSLKTAPSLRETQYF.